The sequence of this TCR beta chain was determined in a study of graft-versus-host responses after intestinal transplantation. Study-wide context: Recipients uniformly received anti-thymocyte globulin induction, followed by tacrolimus and steroids for three to four years. The study, taken as a whole, reports: After transplant, early declines in HvG clones were associated with peak levels of circulating GvH clones. Recipient bone marrow held GvH clones, some seen earlier in ileum or blood.

Some clones are missing from TCRdb's copy, which holds only in-frame ones; the method was immunoSEQ multiplex PCR. The table lists roughly 75,000 clones, 75% to 95% of them singletons. A word on this clone: Its antigen is still unknown.

Germline-derived CDR1 and CDR2 are SGHRS and YFSETQ. This CDR3 comprises 14 residues. V lost 2 bases and J lost 7, with 16 bases in between. The chain recombines TRBV5-1 with TRBJ2-7; D is perhaps TRBD1 (6 bases). The source was unstimulated CD4+ T cells sorted from spleen or lymph node cells, collected before intestinal transplant. This sequence was found in a human donor who received an intestinal transplant. CDR3 residues: CASSLSKQGTEQYF. The CDR3 bases are TGCGCCAGCAGCTTATCAAAACAGGGAACGGAGCAGTACTTC.